These 14 T cell receptor beta chains share one sample of origin, sequenced in a study of shared clonotypes between healthy human individuals. Assay: immunoSEQ multiplex PCR; the TCRdb copy retains only in-frame clones and omits some. Seen here are roughly 1,500,000 clones, 95% to 99% observed once, and the top ten hold around 0.45%. Sequencing input: naive CD4+ T cells sorted from blood. Sample subset: CD45RA+ positively selected. These receptors all come from a young man in good health.

The chain carries TRBV10-3 and TRBJ2-5; a weak D match, TRBD1 (6 bases). Germline CDR1 and CDR2: ENHRY and SYGVKD. V was pared by 3 bases and J by 1 base, with 12 bases between. This CDR3 comprises 15 residues. In DNA form, the CDR3 reads TGTGCCATCAGTGAACAGGGCCGATTCCAAGAGACCCAGTACTTC. Its translation: CAISEQGRFQETQYF.

The chain combines TRBV4-3 with TRBJ2-3; TRBD2 aligns across 14 bases. This CDR3 spans 20 amino acids. Germline V CDR1 and CDR2: LGHNA, YSLEER. J was trimmed by 0 bases and V by 0 bases; bases with no gene match: 8. CDR3 residues: CASSQDIATSGGASTDTQYF. CDR3 nucleotides: TGCGCCAGCAGCCAAGATATTGCGACTAGCGGGGGGGCAAGCACAGATACGCAGTATTTT.

The J gene is TRBJ1-3, the V gene TRBV7-9; D not certain. Germline CDR1 is SEHNR and CDR2 is FQNEAQ (reference sequence). V lost 2 bases and J lost 0, with 5 bases in between. The CDR3 sequence is 14 residues long. The CDR3 loop reads CASSLYDSGNTIYF. CDR3 coding DNA: TGTGCCAGCAGCTTATACGACTCTGGAAACACCATATATTTT.

This chain uses TRBV10-3 with TRBJ2-2; tentatively, D is TRBD2 (6 bases). V lost 4 bases, J lost 3 bases, and 21 bases lay in between. The germline gives CDR1 ENHRY, CDR2 SYGVKD. This CDR3 contains 18 residues. CDR3 region: CAISGVSSVGGDTGELFF. The CDR3 DNA reads as TGTGCCATCAGTGGTGTTTCTTCGGTGGGGGGTGACACCGGGGAGCTGTTTTTT.

The V and J genes are TRBV5-1 and TRBJ2-1; no clear D. The ends were cut back, 1 base at V and 7 bases at J, with 9 bases in the middle. Germline V CDR1 and CDR2: SGHRS, YFSETQ. This CDR3 contains 13 residues. DNA of the CDR3: TGCGCCAGCAGCTTGACCGGTGGAAATGAGCAGTTCTTC. Its translation: CASSLTGGNEQFF.

The chain uses TRBV9 and TRBJ1-4; the D gene is possibly TRBD1 (6 bases). V was shortened by 0 bases and J by 8 bases, with 11 bases between the two germline ends. This CDR3 region has 14 residues. Germline V gene sequence: CDR1 SGDLS, CDR2 YYNGEE. The CDR3 region is CASSVGQEGEKLFF. The CDR3 DNA is TGTGCCAGCAGCGTAGGACAGGAGGGGGAAAAACTGTTTTTT.

On this clone: The same CDR3 is also encoded by other DNA sequences in this sample. The V call is TRBV28, the J call TRBJ1-1; D unresolved. Trimming took off 2 bases at V and 2 bases at J, with 3 bases between the two ends. This CDR3 is 12 amino acids long. From germline, CDR1 is MDHEN and CDR2 SYDVKM. CDR3 residues: CASSLGNTEAFF. CDR3 coding DNA: TGTGCCAGCAGTTTAGGCAACACTGAAGCTTTCTTT.

The chain couples TRBV19 to TRBJ2-4, with D possibly TRBD2 on 5 matching bases. CDR1 and CDR2 from the germline V gene are LNHDA and SQIVND (reference sequence). V was shortened by 2 bases and J by 3 bases, with 14 bases between the two germline ends. The CDR3 spans 16 residues. The CDR3 region has the DNA TGTGCCAGTAGTATATGGAGTAGCGCGGTCAAAAACATTCAGTACTTC. Encoded protein: CASSIWSSAVKNIQYF.

This clone has only one observation. The rearrangement joins TRBV18 to TRBJ1-5; D perhaps matches TRBD1 (6 bases). From germline, CDR1 is KGHSH and CDR2 LQKENI. V was trimmed by 4 bases and J by 1 base, leaving 20 bases between them. The CDR3 extends over 18 amino acids. This CDR3 is CASSLGQRGALSNQPQHF. The DNA of the CDR3 is TGTGCCAGCTCACTTGGGCAGCGGGGGGCGTTGAGCAATCAGCCCCAGCATTTT. The full variable domain, completed using reference TRBV18 and TRBJ1-5, is NAGVMQNPRHLVRRRGQEARLRCSPMKGHSHVYWYRQLPEEGLKFMVYLQKENIIDESGMPKERFSAEFPKEGPSILRIQQVVRGDSAAYFCASSLGQRGALSNQPQHFGDGTRLSIL.

The chain links TRBV5-1 to TRBJ1-5, with D possibly being TRBD1 (5 bases). V was shortened by 5 bases and J by 5 bases, with 14 bases between the two germline ends. Germline CDR1 and CDR2: SGHRS and YFSETQ. The CDR3 consists of 14 residues. The CDR3 DNA is TGCGCCAGCAGATCGAACGTAGGGGATCAGCCCCAGCATTTT. Translated, it gives CASRSNVGDQPQHF.

The chain recombines TRBV13 with TRBJ1-1, with TRBD1 as a possible D gene (5 bases). V dropped 0 bases and J dropped 11 bases, with 10 bases sitting between them. Germline CDR1 PRHDT, CDR2 FYEKMQ (reference sequence). The CDR3 consists of 12 residues. The CDR3 is CASSLGGRVAFF. The CDR3, as DNA: TGTGCCAGCAGCTTAGGGGGCAGGGTGGCTTTCTTT.

The chain has TRBV28 and TRBJ2-7; 10 bases line up with TRBD1. The germline CDR1 and CDR2 sequences are MDHEN and SYDVKM. There are 11 residues in the CDR3. The V and J ends lost 6 bases and 11 bases, in that order; junction bases with no gene match: 4. This chain's CDR3 is CASRTTGGKYF. CDR3 bases: TGTGCCAGCAGAACGACAGGGGGCAAGTACTTC.

The chain recombines TRBV6-5 with TRBJ2-7, with 10 positions matching TRBD2. The CDR3 totals 14 residues. Trimming cost V 6 bases and J 7 bases; bases outside gene matches: 9. The germline V gene encodes CDR1 MNHEY and CDR2 SVGAGI. CDR3 sequence reads: CASRPLAGGWEQYF. The CDR3 nucleotides are TGTGCCAGCAGACCTTTAGCGGGAGGCTGGGAGCAGTACTTC.

The genes are TRBV28 and TRBJ2-1; a weak D match, TRBD2 (6 bases). The V end lost 7 bases, the J end lost 0 bases, and 10 bases lay between the germline ends. The CDR3 has 14 residues. The germline V gene has CDR1 MDHEN and CDR2 SYDVKM. DNA of the CDR3: TGTGCCAGCAAAGCGACTAGCTCCTACAATGAGCAGTTCTTC. Protein: CASKATSSYNEQFF.